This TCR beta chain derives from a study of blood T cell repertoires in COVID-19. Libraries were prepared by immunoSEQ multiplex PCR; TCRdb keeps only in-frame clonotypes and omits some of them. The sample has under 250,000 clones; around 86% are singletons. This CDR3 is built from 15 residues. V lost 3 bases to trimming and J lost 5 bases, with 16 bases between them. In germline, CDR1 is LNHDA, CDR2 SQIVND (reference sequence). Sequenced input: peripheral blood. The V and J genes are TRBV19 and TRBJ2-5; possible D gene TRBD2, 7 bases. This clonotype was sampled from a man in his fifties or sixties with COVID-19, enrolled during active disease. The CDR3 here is CASSINGGGGETQYF. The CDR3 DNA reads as TGTGCCAGTAGTATCAATGGGGGGGGCGGGGAGACCCAGTACTTC.